The following is a TCR beta chain sequence with its context. This clone appeared once. The target of this receptor is not known. No clone much larger than this one lies a single base away; base qualities are absent. This entry belongs to a study of blood T cell repertoires in COVID-19 (TCRdb year 2020). For the study in its entirety: Samples from collaborators originated in the United States, Italy and Spain and spanned both the acute and convalescent phases of COVID-19. The sample metadata nearly always contained a de-identified subject ID, COVID-19 status, age in years and sex. Subjects who had been exposed to COVID-19, were actively infected with it, or had recovered from it provided the deeply sampled blood TCRbeta repertoires that made up the dataset. The repertoires were released in a freely available public database meant as a resource for research on the immune response to SARS-CoV-2. The prospective study material was composed of cDNA or gDNA derived from T cells, B-cell-depleted T cells, or PBMCs. HLA class I and class II types, where available, came from metadata supplied by the sample provider rather than from assay-based typing. Samples were obtained from the ongoing ImmuneRACE study (first 160 participants) and from some 1,300 subjects provided by 6 global collaborators.

TCRbeta CDR3 regions were amplified from genomic DNA by means of the immunoSEQ Assay, a bias-controlled multiplex PCR. On the study's bioinformatics: Nucleated cell counts per sample were estimated from amplification of reference gene primers within the assay. Sequence reads were collapsed and filtered to measure the absolute abundance of every unique TCRbeta CDR3 rearrangement. For each sample, productive Simpson clonality was calculated as the square root of Simpson's diversity index over productive rearrangements. TCRdb holds this immuneACCESS table with in-frame rearrangements only. Some clones are missing; in checked studies, unresolved V genes explain under half, and the rest has no known cause. V, J and clone size were drawn from that table, and D and trimming were deduced from the DNA. Here the sample has about 130,000 clones; roughly 79% occur a single time. Jointly, the top ten make up roughly 20% of the sample.

Reading the germline V gene gives CDR1 MGHRA and CDR2 YSYEKL. The CDR3 contains 16 residues, cysteine and phenylalanine counted. Only the CDR3 region is kept as DNA, spanning 48 bases read in frame from base 1. V and J lose 1 base and 4 bases, and a span of 13 bases separates them. Study-wide conclusions, independent of this receptor: The amount of clinical and demographic metadata varied by source and participant and was provided uncurated.

Each collaborating institution followed its own protocols to collect whole blood in K2EDTA tubes. For TCRbeta analysis, collaborators shipped samples in one of three forms: frozen whole blood, isolated PBMCs, or DNA extracted from either of those sample types. The TCR originated in a man older than 75 with acute or convalescent COVID-19. The chain is assembled from TRBV4-1 and TRBJ1-4; possibly the D gene is TRBD1, per 5 matching bases. Sequencing was performed on peripheral blood. The nucleotide sequence is given as TGCGCCAGCAGCCAAGCACAGGCAGGCCTTAATGAAAAACTGTTTTTT. It translates as CASSQAQAGLNEKLFF.